This T cell receptor beta chain was obtained from a study of cytomegalovirus exposure and HLA in healthy donors (TCRdb year 2017). Background for the entire study: According to an earlier analysis of around 600 of the donors, about 179 million T cells yielded 117 million unique TCR beta sequences and less than 300 Gb of sequence data. About 300 gigabases of sequencing data and approximately 85 million unique TCR sequences were included in an early release covering roughly 600 HLA-typed donors. Donor age, sex, ethnicity and CMV serostatus were collected together with the repertoire data. Roughly five DR-DQ haplotypes were treated as single units for association and clustering because of strong linkage in the cohort. A later analysis re-analyzed previously published TCR beta repertoires from approximately 670 donors and added high-resolution HLA genotyping to study TCR occurrence patterns. Of the roughly 410 genotyped donors, 75% to 85% were placed in the genetic ancestry cluster associated with self-reported Caucasian donors. Along with the approximately 700-subject first cohort, a separate validation cohort of over a hundred different subjects was used. Typing coverage differed by locus: A, B, C, DRB1 and DQB1 were typed in roughly 629-630 donors, DQA1 in 522, DPA1 in roughly 590, and DPB1 in about 450. Both class I and class II loci were covered by HLA typing, at four-digit resolution. The study aimed to test whether cataloging public T cell receptors could reveal signatures of past pathogen exposure. Every repertoire in the discovery cohort had been generated on one and the same sequencing platform. The study profiled the T cell repertoires of hundreds of subjects by immunosequencing and related them to cytomegalovirus serostatus. In an earlier analysis of 587 of the donors, high-throughput TCR beta sequencing was used to judge whether each TCR beta V gene segment behaved as functional or pseudogenic. Rather than drawing on any new phenotypic data, the later analysis identified candidate immune exposures from TCR beta sequences and the way those sequences occurred across donors. Genome-wide SNP genotypes for about three fifths of the roughly 700 donors were used in a later genetic analysis, which treated that subset as a discovery cohort. On average, 235,054 unique TCR beta nucleotide sequences were sequenced per donor among 398 genotyped donors of the cohort, with about 19% of those sequences being non-productive. To predict cytomegalovirus infection status, the study combined high-throughput TCR immunosequencing, statistical association of individual TCRs with disease status, and machine learning.

Overall study results and their limits: Strong co-occurrence of HLA alleles, especially DR and DQ, made assigning TCR associations to individual alleles difficult. Cytomegalovirus status was reported to be diagnosed by the classifier with high specificity and sensitivity in both the original and validation cohorts. A further reported finding was that TCR beta sequences accurately predicted the HLA-A and HLA-B alleles for most subjects in the first cohort. At a false discovery rate of 0.05, a later analysis linked around 17,000 TCR beta sequences to specific HLA alleles. An earlier analysis of approximately 600 of the donors showed that most TCR beta V segments appeared in productive rearrangements either about 87% or about 30% of the time, which broadly matched IMGT annotations. A cluster of highly shared sequence variants was judged likely to be a technical artifact of the sequencing pipeline. Most TCR sequences were seen in very few donors, while some public TCRs were found in many individuals. CMV serostatus was the only immune exposure information available for the cohort. In the study, roughly 160 TCR beta chains were listed as associated with cytomegalovirus. Roughly uniform sequencing depth across donors was assumed in presence/absence analyses, although this assumption may not hold. This cohort had only TCR beta chains sequenced, and the lack of alpha or paired-chain data limited which features could be detected. Linkage disequilibrium might explain the correlated functional status among segregating V segments, but an unknown experimental factor could not be excluded. In a later genetic analysis, fewer N-insertions in productive TCRs were reported among donors in an Asian-associated ancestry cluster than the roughly 700-donor mean. A later analysis found that HLA-associated TCR beta chains were more clonally expanded and had lower generation probabilities than equally common non-associated chains. It was suggested by the authors that the approach could potentially be generalized to other disease states and immunological phenotypes. According to a later analysis, TCR association rates differed among HLA loci, with DRB1 alleles showing the most associated TCRs and HLA-C alleles showing the fewest. Because counts were too low, around 17 rarely observed V segments, including chromosome 9 orphons, were left out of the earlier analysis of some 640 of the donors. HLA typing was unavailable for some donors at each locus, so association tests used only the typed subset. A later genetic analysis associated a missense DCLRE1C variant with V-gene and J-gene trimming of TCR beta chains, and an independent cohort replicated the association. In a later analysis, several top co-occurrence clusters were reported to appear linked to parvovirus B19, influenza, CMV and Epstein-Barr virus. In a later analysis, most CMV-associated TCR beta chains were found to appear HLA-restricted, with HLA associations seemingly driven largely by CMV exposure. Some IMGT-functional V segments, including TRBV6-2 and TRBV6-3, could not be told apart with the 87-base-pair reads, so those segments were excluded. In vitro tests confirmed that a few of the cytomegalovirus-associated TCR beta chains recognize cytomegalovirus antigens.

Trimming removed 3 bases from V and 6 bases from J, leaving 13 bases between the germline ends. The CDR3 runs 14 amino acids, cysteine and phenylalanine included. Solely the CDR3 DNA is kept, with 42 bases framed from the first base. CDR1 and CDR2 were assigned from the germline V gene as MDHEN and SYDVKM. The count of this clone is one. Its antigen remains unidentified. Base quality data are lacking; no much larger clone is found one base away. The cohort was made up of 500 to 850 healthy bone marrow donors. At the time of sampling, every cohort member was nominally healthy, though immune exposures that went unrecorded were likely present. The donor tested CMV seropositive, placing the donor among the 290 or so seropositive members of the cohort. A peripheral blood sample was provided by each donor, and peripheral blood mononuclear cells were used for TCR beta sequencing. Genomic DNA extraction from the blood cell samples was performed with the Qiagen DNeasy Blood Extraction Kit.

Libraries were made using the immunoSEQ multiplex PCR assay. A mixture of 60 forward primers for TCR Vbeta segments and 13 reverse primers for TCR Jbeta segments was used in the multiplex PCR. A multiplex PCR assay on genomic DNA amplified the CDR3 region of rearranged TCR beta genes. The Illumina HiSeq System was used to sequence the amplified TCR beta libraries as 87-base-pair reads. Regarding the original processing steps: Across the 500 to 700 repertoires, a later analysis counted 80 million or so unique TCR beta chains, 9.5 million to 12 million of which were shared by at least two donors. A nearest-neighbor algorithm error-corrected the raw reads and collapsed the reads into unique sequences, merging closely related sequences to remove PCR and sequencing errors. To assign V, D and J gene segments, CDR3 sequences were aligned to IMGT reference sequences. For a sequence to be retained, a match of at least six nucleotides was required to both a V gene segment and a J gene segment. Rearrangements were classified as productive when the CDR3 lacked stop codons and remained in frame with V and J, and all other rearrangements were classified as non-productive. Following IMGT convention, CDR3 was defined as the stretch from the second conserved V-encoded cysteine up to the conserved J-encoded phenylalanine. The earlier analysis of a few hundred of the donors excluded sequences that lacked an unambiguous match to a single V gene segment. An earlier analysis of just under 600 of the donors called V segments functional above 56.7% productive rearrangements and segregating when the between-donor standard deviation exceeded 5%. A statistical classification framework was built to diagnose cytomegalovirus status from the catalog of TCR beta chain sequences. In a later analysis, TCR nucleotide sequences were compared against IMGT/GENE-DB human TR gene sequences so that V and J genes could be assigned. In a later analysis, CDR3 sequences and most-parsimonious VDJ recombination scenarios were assigned using the TCRdist pipeline. In a later analysis, every TCR beta chain was defined by the combination of its CDR3 amino acid sequence and its V-gene family, and reads without a unique V-gene family were dropped. A later analysis removed several hundred highly shared, low-generation-probability nucleotide sequences to deal with suspected cross-contamination and a sequencing artifact. For each public chain, a later analysis derived a clonal expansion index from normalized ranks of inferred template counts within each repertoire. Generation probabilities in a later analysis came from a VDJ recombination model fitted to out-of-frame rearrangements, and those results were checked against IGoR. A later analysis scored TCR-TCR, TCR-HLA and TCR-CMV co-occurrence with hypergeometric tests, applying a repertoire-size bias correction to TCR pairs. In a later analysis, false discovery rates were estimated by permuting HLA or CMV assignments 20 times. A later analysis grouped co-occurring TCRs with DBSCAN, adding TCRdist sequence similarity when clustering within HLA-allele-positive subsets. Repertoires with fewer than 30,000 or more than 120,000 public chains were left out of co-occurrence clustering, as were a few repertoires with anomalous nucleotide sharing. The table was pulled from immuneACCESS by TCRdb, which kept in-frame rearrangements only. Such tables lose some clones; where checked, under half of the loss comes from unresolved V genes, and the rest has no known cause. The V and J calls and clone size were taken over from that table, and D and trimming were inferred from the DNA. The sample table lists over 100,000 clones, 78% of them with a count of one. About 3.3% of the sample goes to the ten largest clones.

What was sequenced was PBMCs. The sequence is built from TRBV28 and TRBJ2-3; TRBD1 is a weak D gene call, 6 bases matching. The clonotype originates from a woman between 25 and 40 years old in good health and CMV-seropositive. The nucleotide sequence is given as TGTGCCAGCAGTTTTCGGGCAGGGGTGGATACGCAGTATTTT. Translation gives CASSFRAGVDTQYF. Here the CDR3 is joined to the reference TRBV28 and TRBJ2-3 genes, and the full variable domain is: DVKVTQSSRYLVKRTGEKVFLECVQDMDHENMFWYRQDPGLGLRLIYFSYDVKMKEKGDIPEGYSVSREKKERFSLILESASTNQTSMYLCASSFRAGVDTQYFGPGTRLTVL.